The clone carrying this TCR beta chain was recorded a few times. Primers used in a second PCR of roughly 7 to 12 cycles were a sample-barcoded 5' primer and a J-beta primer mix. Researchers report that a template-switch adaptor with 12 random nucleotides tagged each cDNA molecule. From the 5' RACE reads, TCRdb called clonotypes with MiXCR, one entry per CDR3 protein. The sample yields some 670,000 distinct CDR3 sequences, 52% seen once. This specimen comes from a study of blood T cells in healthy people across ages. The ends were cut back, 5 bases at V and 3 bases at J, with 18 bases in the middle. This CDR3 comprises 16 residues. The germline gives CDR1 SGHAT, CDR2 FQNNGV. Every sample gave at least 6 micrograms of total RNA when it was extracted.

The sequenced sample was blood. This sequence was found in a woman aged 80 or over in good health. The chain uses TRBV11-2 and TRBJ2-3; D is perhaps TRBD2 (5 bases). CDR3 bases: TGTGCCAGCAGCCCTTGGACTCCTAGGGAAACAGATACGCAGTATTTT. Translating gives CASSPWTPRETDTQYF. Combining the CDR3 with reference TRBV11-2 and TRBJ2-3 gives the whole variable domain EAGVAQSPRYKIIEKRQSVAFWCNPISGHATLYWYQQILGQGPKLLIQFQNNGVVDDSQLPKDRFSAERLKGVDSTLKIQPAKLEDSAVYLCASSPWTPRETDTQYFGPGTRLTVL.